This record looks at one T cell receptor beta chain sequence and its context. As yet, its antigen is unknown. These data are taken from a study of shared clonotypes between healthy human individuals. This CDR3 is built from 15 residues. V was cut by 4 bases and J by 1 base, with 12 bases left in between. Germline assignment: CDR1 SGHVS and CDR2 FQNEAQ. Genomic DNA for unsorted samples was obtained from about 88 million PBMCs. Study-wide findings and caveats: A limitation of the genetic and exposure-history diversity represented arose from few donors.

The replicate PCRs on unsorted PBMC were given 250 to 350 ng DNA, which is 25,000 to 30,000 T cell genomes. Sequenced by immunoSEQ multiplex PCR; TCRdb stores in-frame clones only, minus some. The sample carries about 490,000 clones, over 60% recorded once. The chain links TRBV7-8 to TRBJ2-3; the D gene is possibly TRBD2 (5 bases). The sequence was obtained from a woman in her thirties or forties in good health. Some clones in this sample may be carry-over from other donors' samples. The specimen was PBMCs. The chain's CDR3 is CASSSSGLGTDTQYF. The CDR3, as DNA: TGTGCCAGCAGCTCCAGCGGATTGGGCACAGATACGCAGTATTTT. The variable domain in full, completed from reference TRBV7-8 and TRBJ2-3, reads GAGVSQSPRYKVAKRGQDVALRCDPISGHVSLFWYQQALGQGPEFLTYFQNEAQLDKSGLPSDRFFAERPEGSVSTLKIQRTQQEDSAVYLCASSSSGLGTDTQYFGPGTRLTVL.